This passage covers 21 T cell receptor beta chains from one sample sequenced in a study of identical twins. TCRdb re-analysed the 5' RACE reads in MiXCR, keeping a single row per CDR3 protein. The sample carries some 710,000 distinct CDR3 sequences, less than 7% recorded once. Sequenced material: naive T cells sorted from blood. The origin of the receptors is a young man in good health.

This clonotype has ten or more counts. The chain carries TRBV12-3 or TRBV12-4 and TRBJ2-2, with D perhaps matching TRBD1 (5 bases). Trimming removed 4 bases at V and 5 bases at J, with 11 bases between. The CDR3 totals 14 residues. CDR3: CASSSPQATGELFF. The CDR3 bases are TGTGCCAGCAGTTCCCCACAGGCAACCGGGGAGCTGTTTTTT.

This chain joins TRBV7-9 and TRBJ2-1; 9 bases fit TRBD1. V lost 5 bases to trimming and J lost 6 bases; unmatched junction nucleotides: 8. The germline V gene has CDR1 SEHNR and CDR2 FQNEAQ (reference sequence). The CDR3 spans 15 residues. CDR3 sequence reads: CASSQGQGIRNEQFF. The DNA of the CDR3 is TGTGCCAGCAGCCAAGGACAGGGGATCCGCAATGAGCAGTTCTTC.

This clonotype was found a few times. The CDR3 loop is CASSRAGGETQYF. For the CDR3, the DNA is TGCGCCAGCAGCCGAGCGGGAGGAGAGACCCAGTACTTC. The chain joins TRBV5-1 to TRBJ2-5; TRBD2 agrees at 9 bases. V gave up 4 bases and J gave up 4 bases; unmatched junction bases: 2. The CDR3 has 13 residues. The V gene's germline CDR1 is SGHRS and CDR2 YFSETQ. The complete variable domain, with remaining parts taken from reference TRBV5-1 and TRBJ2-5, reads KAGVTQTPRYLIKTRGQQVTLSCSPISGHRSVSWYQQTPGQGLQFLFEYFSETQRNKGNFPGRFSGRQFSNSRSEMNVSTLELGDSALYLCASSRAGGETQYFGPGTRLLVL.

In this sample, this clonotype turned up many times. The chain is built from TRBV20-1 and TRBJ2-5; D is unresolved. This CDR3 is built from 11 residues. Germline V lookup: CDR1 DFQATT, CDR2 SNEGSKA (reference sequence). With 3 bases removed from V and 4 bases from J, the gap between germline ends came to 6 bases. CDR3 sequence: CSARVLETQYF. In nucleotides, the CDR3 is TGCAGTGCTAGGGTACTAGAGACCCAGTACTTC.

In its sample, this clonotype was seen a few times. The CDR3 DNA sequence: TGTGCCAGCAGCTTAGATCACAGGGCGTATGGCTACACCTTC. It encodes CASSLDHRAYGYTF. This sequence joins TRBV7-9 and TRBJ1-2; D might be TRBD1 (6 bases). CDR3 length equals 14 residues. From germline, CDR1 is SEHNR and CDR2 FQNEAQ (reference sequence). Between the trimmed V and J ends, which lost 1 base and 5 bases, there was a span of 11 bases.

Only a few counts were recorded for this clonotype. The chain uses TRBV6-5 and TRBJ2-1, with 13 bases identical to TRBD2. Germline trimming cut 4 bases from V and 9 bases from J; bases unmatched to any gene: 0. CDR3 length: 13 amino acids. The germline gives CDR1 MNHEY, CDR2 SVGAGI. CDR3 DNA: TGTGCCAGCAGTTGGACTAGCGGGAGTGAGCAGTTCTTC. Protein sequence: CASSWTSGSEQFF.

V and J are TRBV2 and TRBJ2-7; D tentatively fits TRBD1 or TRBD2 (5 bases each). The CDR3 contains 13 residues. V lost 10 bases, J lost 2 bases, and 15 bases lay in between. Germline V gene lookup returns CDR1 SNHLY and CDR2 FYNNEI. The CDR3 region is CAINRDEPYEQYF. The CDR3 DNA reads as TGTGCCATCAACCGGGACGAACCCTACGAGCAGTACTTC.

This clonotype came up many times. The chain links TRBV5-1 to TRBJ2-7, with D perhaps TRBD2 (6 bases). CDR1 and CDR2 (germline): SGHRS, YFSETQ. Trimming took 5 bases from V and 4 from J, leaving 13 bases between them. The CDR3 sequence is 13 residues long. CDR3 region: CASRQTAGYEQYF. CDR3 sequence (DNA): TGCGCCAGCAGACAGACAGCGGGTTACGAGCAGTACTTC.

This clonotype was recorded a few times. The rearrangement uses TRBV7-9 and TRBJ2-5; D unresolved. The CDR3 covers 12 residues. Trimming removed 3 bases at V and 5 bases at J, with 7 bases between. Germline-derived CDR1 and CDR2 are SEHNR and FQNEAQ (reference sequence). CDR3 sequence reads: CASSFRRETQYF. The CDR3 nucleotides are TGTGCCAGCAGCTTCCGGCGGGAGACCCAGTACTTC.

This clonotype has only a few counts. This sequence joins TRBV7-2 and TRBJ1-4, with no clear D. V shed 5 bases and J shed 7 bases, with 17 bases lying between them. Germline CDR1 reads SGHTA; CDR2 reads FQGNSA. This CDR3 has 15 residues. This CDR3 is CASSPGLGQSEKLFF. As DNA, the CDR3 is TGTGCCAGCAGCCCGGGCCTAGGTCAAAGTGAAAAACTGTTTTTT.

This clonotype was observed at least ten times. This chain links TRBV5-1 with TRBJ2-3; the match to TRBD2 covers 14 bases. The CDR3 runs to 16 residues. V trimming: 5 bases; J trimming: 5 bases; junction bases outside the gene matches: 7. Germline lookup yields CDR1 SGHRS and CDR2 YFSETQ. DNA of the CDR3: TGCGCCAGCAGACAAGGACTAGCGGGAGGAGGAGATACGCAGTATTTT. This translates into CASRQGLAGGGDTQYF.

This clonotype was seen many times. The V and J genes are TRBV7-8 and TRBJ2-4; possible D gene TRBD2, 6 bases. This CDR3 has 13 amino acids. CDR1 and CDR2 from the germline V gene are SGHVS and FQNEAQ. Trimming pared 1 base from V and 6 bases from J, leaving 7 bases between. Here the CDR3 reads CASSLVGGNIQYF. For the CDR3, the DNA is TGTGCCAGCAGCTTAGTGGGAGGAAACATTCAGTACTTC. The variable domain in full, with the rest retrieved from reference TRBV7-8 and TRBJ2-4, is GAGVSQSPRYKVAKRGQDVALRCDPISGHVSLFWYQQALGQGPEFLTYFQNEAQLDKSGLPSDRFFAERPEGSVSTLKIQRTQQEDSAVYLCASSLVGGNIQYFGAGTRLSVL.

This sequence joins TRBV27 and TRBJ2-7; 12 nucleotides agree with TRBD2. This CDR3 has 15 amino acids. CDR1 and CDR2 from the germline V gene are MNHEY and SMNVEV (reference sequence). The V segment lost 7 bases and the J segment 2 bases; nucleotides outside the gene matches: 6. CDR3 DNA: TGTGCCAGCAAACGCGGACTAGCGGGGACCTACGAGCAGTACTTC. As protein: CASKRGLAGTYEQYF.

This clonotype was seen only a few times. The V gene is TRBV27, the J gene TRBJ2-7; 8 bases line up with TRBD2. The CDR3 length is 15 residues. Trimming at V came to 1 base and at J to 1 base, leaving 3 bases not matched to a gene. Germline CDR1 and CDR2: MNHEY and SMNVEV (reference sequence). CDR3 loop: CASSLYGGGSYEQYV. The DNA of the CDR3 is TGTGCCAGCAGTTTATACGGGGGGGGGTCCTACGAGCAGTACGTC.

In this sample, this clonotype turned up a few times. V usage is TRBV19 and J usage is TRBJ2-3; 8 bases match TRBD2. V lost 5 bases to trimming and J lost 6 bases; unmatched junction nucleotides: 4. The CDR3 loop spans 13 amino acids. Germline V gene sequence: CDR1 LNHDA, CDR2 SQIVND (reference sequence). DNA for the CDR3: TGTGCCAGTAGTCGGGGGGGGATGGATACGCAGTATTTT. Protein product: CASSRGGMDTQYF.

This clonotype was picked up a small number of times. The chain has TRBV12-3 or TRBV12-4 and TRBJ1-2, with TRBD1 matching 8 bases. The CDR3 runs 16 residues. J lost 1 base, V lost 4 bases, and 8 bases had no gene match. The CDR3 DNA reads as TGTGCCAGCAGTTCTCCCGGGACAGGTTTTAACTATGGCTACACCTTC. Protein sequence: CASSSPGTGFNYGYTF.

This clonotype was recorded many times. The chain couples TRBV20-1 to TRBJ2-1; TRBD2 aligns across 13 bases. CDR1 and CDR2 from the germline V gene are DFQATT and SNEGSKA (reference sequence). The CDR3 runs to 19 residues. J was trimmed by 2 bases and V by 1 base; bases with no gene match: 11. The CDR3 nucleotides read TGCAGTGCTAGAGGGGGTGAACTAGCGGGAGGGGTGCCCTACAATGAGCAGTTCTTC. It specifies CSARGGELAGGVPYNEQFF.

This clonotype was detected ten times or more. The rearrangement uses TRBV20-1 and TRBJ1-2; 9 nucleotides agree with TRBD1. The V gene's germline CDR1 is DFQATT and CDR2 SNEGSKA (reference sequence). J was trimmed by 2 bases and V by 5 bases; bases with no gene match: 3. The CDR3 sequence is 13 residues long. CDR3 bases: TGCAGTGCTCCAGGACAGGGGAACTATGGCTACACCTTC. This codes for CSAPGQGNYGYTF.

This clonotype was seen at least ten times. J is TRBJ1-2 and V is TRBV28; 7 positions match TRBD1. This CDR3 has 15 amino acids. V was pared by 4 bases and J by 4 bases, with 9 bases of the junction left unmatched. The germline V gene has CDR1 MDHEN and CDR2 SYDVKM. CDR3 sequence (DNA): TGTGCCAGCAGTTCTTTAATGGGGACAGCCTATGGCTACACCTTC. Its translation is CASSSLMGTAYGYTF.

This rearrangement joins TRBV18 to TRBJ2-1; 8 bases agree with TRBD1. V trimming: 5 bases; J trimming: 5 bases; junction bases outside the gene matches: 11. The CDR3 totals 16 residues. Looked up from germline, CDR1 is KGHSH and CDR2 is LQKENI. CDR3: CASSFGQGGSNNEQFF. CDR3 coding DNA: TGTGCCAGCTCATTTGGACAGGGAGGTAGTAACAATGAGCAGTTCTTC.

The rearrangement joins TRBV12-3 or TRBV12-4 to TRBJ1-4; D unresolved. V was shortened by 5 bases and J by 0 bases, with 10 bases between the two germline ends. The CDR3 consists of 15 residues. CDR3 residues: CASSPPGATNEKLFF. CDR3 sequence (DNA): TGTGCCAGCAGTCCACCAGGCGCAACTAATGAAAAACTGTTTTTT.